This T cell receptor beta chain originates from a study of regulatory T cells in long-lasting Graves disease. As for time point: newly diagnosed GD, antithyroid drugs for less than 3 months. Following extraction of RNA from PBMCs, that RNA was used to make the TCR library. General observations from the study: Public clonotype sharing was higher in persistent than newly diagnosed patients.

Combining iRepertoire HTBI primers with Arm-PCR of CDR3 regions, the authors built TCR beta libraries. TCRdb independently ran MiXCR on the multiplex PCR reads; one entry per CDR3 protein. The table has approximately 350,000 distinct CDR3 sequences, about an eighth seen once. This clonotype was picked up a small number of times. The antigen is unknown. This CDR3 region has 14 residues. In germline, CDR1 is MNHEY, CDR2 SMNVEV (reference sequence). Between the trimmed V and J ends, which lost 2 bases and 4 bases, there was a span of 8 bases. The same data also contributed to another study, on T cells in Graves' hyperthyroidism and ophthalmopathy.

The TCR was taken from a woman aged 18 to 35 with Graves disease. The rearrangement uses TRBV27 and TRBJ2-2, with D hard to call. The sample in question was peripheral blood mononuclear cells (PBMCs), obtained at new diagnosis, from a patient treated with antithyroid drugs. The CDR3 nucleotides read TGTGCCAGCAGTTTAGTTTCTAGCACCGGGGAGCTGTTTTTT. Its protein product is CASSLVSSTGELFF.